A selection of T cell receptor beta chains follows, all from one sample in a study of shared clonotypes between healthy human individuals. The assay was immunoSEQ multiplex PCR, and TCRdb's table has in-frame clones only and misses some. The profile shows over 700,000 clones, around 77% of them singletons. The material sequenced was memory CD4+ T cells sorted from blood. Receptor source: a woman under 40 in good health. Both conserved end residues are part of each CDR3. Each record gives: CDR3 DNA, CDR3 protein, J gene, V gene, clone size, D gene. The D gene is left open where the match is weak. Only some rows state a clone size, as once, few, many or a class for expanded clones.

CDR3nt: TGTGCCAGCAGCTCTTGGACAGGGTCTGCAACTAATGAAAAACTGTTTTTT
CDR3aa: CASSSWTGSATNEKLFF
j_gene: TRBJ1-4
v_gene: TRBV7-9
abundance: few
d_gene: TRBD1

CDR3nt: TGTGCCAGTAGTATAGCCTGGGTGGGGCGTGTGACTGAAGCTTTCTTT
CDR3aa: CASSIAWVGRVTEAFF
j_gene: TRBJ1-1
v_gene: TRBV19
abundance: NA
d_gene: NA

CDR3nt: TGCGCCAGCAGCCCCACTAGAGACAGGAGGAGGGGTGGCTACACCTTC
CDR3aa: CASSPTRDRRRGGYTF
j_gene: TRBJ1-2
v_gene: TRBV4-1
abundance: NA
d_gene: NA

CDR3nt: TGTGCCAGCAGACAGAGAATCACTGAAGCTTTCTTT
CDR3aa: CASRQRITEAFF
j_gene: TRBJ1-1
v_gene: TRBV2
abundance: NA
d_gene: NA

CDR3nt: TGCGCCAGCAGCCCGGAGGGCAGAGGAGACACAGATACGCAGTATTTT
CDR3aa: CASSPEGRGDTDTQYF
j_gene: TRBJ2-3
v_gene: TRBV5-1
abundance: once
d_gene: NA

CDR3nt: TGTGCCAGCAGCGCGGCCCGTTCTCCTTCAACTAATGAAAAACTGTTTTTT
CDR3aa: CASSAARSPSTNEKLFF
j_gene: TRBJ1-4
v_gene: TRBV9
abundance: few
d_gene: NA

CDR3nt: TGTGCCAGCTCCCAACAGGGATACACAGATACGCAGTATTTT
CDR3aa: CASSQQGYTDTQYF
j_gene: TRBJ2-3
v_gene: TRBV2
abundance: few
d_gene: NA

CDR3nt: TGTGCCAGCAGTTTAAGTGGGGACACCATATATTTT
CDR3aa: CASSLSGDTIYF
j_gene: TRBJ1-3
v_gene: TRBV28
abundance: NA
d_gene: NA

CDR3nt: TGTGCCAGCAGCTATAACGAAGGAAGCGGGGGGAACACCGGGGAGCTGTTTTTT
CDR3aa: CASSYNEGSGGNTGELFF
j_gene: TRBJ2-2
v_gene: TRBV5-6
abundance: once
d_gene: TRBD2

CDR3nt: TGTGCCAGCAGCCAAGTGGGGGGACTAGCGGAATCAAAGAGCTCCTACAATGAGCAGTTCTTC
CDR3aa: CASSQVGGLAESKSSYNEQFF
j_gene: TRBJ2-1
v_gene: TRBV4-2
abundance: few
d_gene: TRBD2

CDR3nt: TGTGCCTCCCACCGGGACAGATCCTACGAGCAGTACTTC
CDR3aa: CASHRDRSYEQYF
j_gene: TRBJ2-7
v_gene: TRBV10-3
abundance: NA
d_gene: TRBD1

CDR3nt: TGCGCCAGCAGCTTGGACGTGGGAGTCGGCTACGAGCAGTACTTC
CDR3aa: CASSLDVGVGYEQYF
j_gene: TRBJ2-7
v_gene: TRBV5-1
abundance: NA
d_gene: NA

CDR3nt: TGTGCCAGTAAGGTTAGCCCCGGGGATCAGCAGTTCTTC
CDR3aa: CASKVSPGDQQFF
j_gene: TRBJ2-1
v_gene: TRBV19
abundance: few
d_gene: NA

CDR3nt: TGTGCCAGCAAGCGGGGCCAGAGCTCTGGGGCCAACGTCCTGACTTTC
CDR3aa: CASKRGQSSGANVLTF
j_gene: TRBJ2-6
v_gene: TRBV2
abundance: few
d_gene: TRBD2

CDR3nt: TGTGCCAGCAGCTTAGTACAGGGTCATCAGCCCCAGCATTTT
CDR3aa: CASSLVQGHQPQHF
j_gene: TRBJ1-5
v_gene: TRBV11-3
abundance: NA
d_gene: NA

CDR3nt: TGTGCCTGGAGCGCCCCTCGTTTCTATGGCAATCAGCCCCAGCATTTT
CDR3aa: CAWSAPRFYGNQPQHF
j_gene: TRBJ1-5
v_gene: TRBV30
abundance: NA
d_gene: NA

CDR3nt: TGCGCCAGCAGCTTGGAGTGGAGACCCCAGATCGGGGAGCTGTTTTTT
CDR3aa: CASSLEWRPQIGELFF
j_gene: TRBJ2-2
v_gene: TRBV5-1
abundance: NA
d_gene: NA

CDR3nt: TGTGCCAGCAGCGCCGGACGTACTAGCGGCACTACAGATACGCAGTATTTT
CDR3aa: CASSAGRTSGTTDTQYF
j_gene: TRBJ2-3
v_gene: TRBV9
abundance: once
d_gene: TRBD2

CDR3nt: TGCAGTGCTAGAGCCGGCTCCGGGCAGTTCTTC
CDR3aa: CSARAGSGQFF
j_gene: TRBJ2-1
v_gene: TRBV20-1
abundance: NA
d_gene: NA

CDR3nt: TGTGCCAGCAGTTCGGACAGGGCTCTAGGAATAAACACTGAAGCTTTCTTT
CDR3aa: CASSSDRALGINTEAFF
j_gene: TRBJ1-1
v_gene: TRBV28
abundance: NA
d_gene: TRBD1

CDR3nt: TGTGCCAGCAGTGGACAGGGGGGTTCCCGTGCGGAGCAGTTCTTC
CDR3aa: CASSGQGGSRAEQFF
j_gene: TRBJ2-1
v_gene: TRBV6-6
abundance: NA
d_gene: TRBD1

CDR3nt: TGCAGCGTTGGGGGGCTAGCTGCTTACACCGGGGAGCTGTTTTTT
CDR3aa: CSVGGLAAYTGELFF
j_gene: TRBJ2-2
v_gene: TRBV29-1
abundance: NA
d_gene: NA